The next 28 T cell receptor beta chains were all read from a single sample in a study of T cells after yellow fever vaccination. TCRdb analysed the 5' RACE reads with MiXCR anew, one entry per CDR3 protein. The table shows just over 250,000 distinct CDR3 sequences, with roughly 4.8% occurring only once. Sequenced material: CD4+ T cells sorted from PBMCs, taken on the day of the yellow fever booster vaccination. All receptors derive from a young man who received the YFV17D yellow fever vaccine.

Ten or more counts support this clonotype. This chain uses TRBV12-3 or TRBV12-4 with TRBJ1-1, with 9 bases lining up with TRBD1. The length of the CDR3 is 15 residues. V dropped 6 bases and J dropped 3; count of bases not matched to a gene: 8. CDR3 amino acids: CASRQSRDRDTEAFF. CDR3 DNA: TGTGCCAGCAGGCAATCCAGGGACAGGGACACTGAAGCTTTCTTT.

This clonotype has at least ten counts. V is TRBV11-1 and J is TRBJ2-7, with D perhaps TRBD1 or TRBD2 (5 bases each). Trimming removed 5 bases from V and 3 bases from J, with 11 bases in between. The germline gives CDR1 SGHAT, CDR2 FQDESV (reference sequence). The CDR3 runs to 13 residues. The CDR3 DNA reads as TGTGCCAGCAGCCACGGGGCCTTCTACGAGCAGTACGTC. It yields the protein CASSHGAFYEQYV.

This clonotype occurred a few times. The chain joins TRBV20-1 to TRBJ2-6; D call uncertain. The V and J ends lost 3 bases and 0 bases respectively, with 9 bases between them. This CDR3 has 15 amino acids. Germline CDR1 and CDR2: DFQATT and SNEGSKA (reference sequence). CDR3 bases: TGCAGTGCTAGGTCTGGCAGCTCTGGGGCCAACGTCCTGACTTTC. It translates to CSARSGSSGANVLTF.

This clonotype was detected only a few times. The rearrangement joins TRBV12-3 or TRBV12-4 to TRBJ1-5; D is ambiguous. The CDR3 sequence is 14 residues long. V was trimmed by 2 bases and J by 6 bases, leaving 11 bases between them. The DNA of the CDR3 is TGTGCCAGCAGTTTAAGGTTTCGGGTTCAGCCCCAGCATTTT. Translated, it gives CASSLRFRVQPQHF.

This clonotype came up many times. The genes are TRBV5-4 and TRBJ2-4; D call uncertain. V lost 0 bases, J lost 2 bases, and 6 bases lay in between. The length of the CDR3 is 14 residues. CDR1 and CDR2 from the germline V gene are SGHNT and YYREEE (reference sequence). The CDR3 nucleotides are TGTGCCAGCAGCTTGGCCGGCCCCAAAAACATTCAGTACTTC. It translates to CASSLAGPKNIQYF.

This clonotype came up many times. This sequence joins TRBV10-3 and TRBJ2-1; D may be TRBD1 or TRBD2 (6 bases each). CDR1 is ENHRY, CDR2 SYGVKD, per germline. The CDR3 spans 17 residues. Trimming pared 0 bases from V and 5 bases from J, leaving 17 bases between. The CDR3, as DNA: TGTGCCATCAGTGAGTCATTGCCCGGGGGCCCCCACAATGAGCAGTTCTTC. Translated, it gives CAISESLPGGPHNEQFF.

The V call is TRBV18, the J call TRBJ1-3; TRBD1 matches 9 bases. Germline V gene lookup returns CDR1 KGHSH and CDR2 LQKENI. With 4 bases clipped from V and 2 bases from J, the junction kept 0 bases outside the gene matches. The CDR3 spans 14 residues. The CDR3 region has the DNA TGTGCCAGCTCACGGGACAGGGCTGGAAACACCATATATTTT. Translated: CASSRDRAGNTIYF. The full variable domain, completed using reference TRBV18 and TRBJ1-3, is NAGVMQNPRHLVRRRGQEARLRCSPMKGHSHVYWYRQLPEEGLKFMVYLQKENIIDESGMPKERFSAEFPKEGPSILRIQQVVRGDSAAYFCASSRDRAGNTIYFGEGSWLTVV.

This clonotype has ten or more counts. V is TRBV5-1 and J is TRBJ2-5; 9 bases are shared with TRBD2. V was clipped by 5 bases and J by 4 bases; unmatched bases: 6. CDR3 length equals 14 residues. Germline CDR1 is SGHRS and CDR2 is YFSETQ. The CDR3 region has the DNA TGCGCCAGCAGGCCTCAAGCGGGGGGAGAGACCCAGTACTTC. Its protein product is CASRPQAGGETQYF.

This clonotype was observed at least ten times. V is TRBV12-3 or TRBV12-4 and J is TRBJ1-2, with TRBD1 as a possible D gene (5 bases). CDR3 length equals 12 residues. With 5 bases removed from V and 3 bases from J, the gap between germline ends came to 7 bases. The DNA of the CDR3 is TGTGCCAGCAGTAGAGGGGACTATGGCTACACCTTC. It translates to CASSRGDYGYTF.

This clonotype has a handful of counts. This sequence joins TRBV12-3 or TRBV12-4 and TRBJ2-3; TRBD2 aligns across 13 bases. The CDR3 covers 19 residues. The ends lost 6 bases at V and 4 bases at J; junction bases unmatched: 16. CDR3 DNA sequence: TGTGCCAGCAGCCCCCCGCCCCCACTACTAGCGGGGGGGGCAGATACGCAGTATTTT. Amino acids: CASSPPPPLLAGGADTQYF.

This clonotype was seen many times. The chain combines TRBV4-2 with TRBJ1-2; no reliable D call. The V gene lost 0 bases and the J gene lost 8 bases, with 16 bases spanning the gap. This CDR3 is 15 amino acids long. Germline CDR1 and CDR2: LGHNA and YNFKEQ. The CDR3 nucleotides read TGTGCCAGCAGCCAAGATCCCAGGTACGGGGTCGGCTACACCTTC. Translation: CASSQDPRYGVGYTF.

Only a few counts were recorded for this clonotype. The CDR3 region has the DNA TGTGCCAGCAGCTTAAATTCCCAGCGGGAGCTGTTTTTT. Translated: CASSLNSQRELFF. The chain employs TRBV7-2 and TRBJ2-2; no reliable D call. This CDR3 is 13 amino acids long. With 2 bases removed from V and 9 bases from J, the gap between germline ends came to 10 bases. In germline, CDR1 is SGHTA, CDR2 FQGNSA.

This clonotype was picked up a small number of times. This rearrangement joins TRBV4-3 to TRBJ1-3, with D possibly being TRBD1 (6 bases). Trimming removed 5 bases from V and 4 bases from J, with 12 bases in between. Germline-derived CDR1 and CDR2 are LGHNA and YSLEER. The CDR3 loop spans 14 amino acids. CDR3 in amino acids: CASSDSGAGNTIYF. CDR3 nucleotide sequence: TGCGCCAGCAGCGATTCGGGGGCCGGAAACACCATATATTTT.

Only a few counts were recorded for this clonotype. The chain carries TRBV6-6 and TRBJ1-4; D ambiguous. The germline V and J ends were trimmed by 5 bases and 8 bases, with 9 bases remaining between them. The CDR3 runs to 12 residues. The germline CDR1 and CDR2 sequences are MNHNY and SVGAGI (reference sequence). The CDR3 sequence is CASSPQGEKLFF. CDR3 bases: TGTGCCAGCAGTCCCCAAGGGGAAAAACTGTTTTTT.

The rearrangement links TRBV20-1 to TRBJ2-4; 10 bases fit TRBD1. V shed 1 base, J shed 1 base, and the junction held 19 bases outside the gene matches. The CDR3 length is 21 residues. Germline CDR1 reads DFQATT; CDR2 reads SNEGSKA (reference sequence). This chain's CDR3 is CSARVFGEGQGSPVAKNIQYF. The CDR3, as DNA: TGCAGTGCTAGAGTTTTCGGTGAGGGACAGGGGAGCCCGGTGGCCAAAAACATTCAGTACTTC.

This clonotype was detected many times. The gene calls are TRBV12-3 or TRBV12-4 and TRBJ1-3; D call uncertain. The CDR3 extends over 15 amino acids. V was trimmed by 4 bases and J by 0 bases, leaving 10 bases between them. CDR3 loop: CASSYRRYSGNTIYF. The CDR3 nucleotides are TGTGCCAGCAGTTACAGAAGATACTCTGGAAACACCATATATTTT.

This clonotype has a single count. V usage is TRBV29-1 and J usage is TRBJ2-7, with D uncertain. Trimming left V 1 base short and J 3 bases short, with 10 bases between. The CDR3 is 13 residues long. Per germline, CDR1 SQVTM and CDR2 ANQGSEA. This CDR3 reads CSVEVTNYYEQYF. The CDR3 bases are TGCAGCGTTGAAGTTACAAATTACTACGAGCAGTACTTC.

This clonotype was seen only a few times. The CDR3 protein is CASSFAKTSGETYEQYF. The CDR3 coding sequence is TGCGCCAGCAGCTTCGCCAAGACTAGCGGGGAAACCTACGAGCAGTACTTC. The chain employs TRBV5-1 and TRBJ2-7, with TRBD2 matching over 11 bases. Germline V gene data show CDR1 as SGHRS and CDR2 as YFSETQ. The CDR3 is made up of 17 amino acids. The trim removed 2 bases at V and 2 bases at J, leaving 9 bases unmatched. The full variable domain, completed using reference TRBV5-1 and TRBJ2-7, is KAGVTQTPRYLIKTRGQQVTLSCSPISGHRSVSWYQQTPGQGLQFLFEYFSETQRNKGNFPGRFSGRQFSNSRSEMNVSTLELGDSALYLCASSFAKTSGETYEQYFGPGTRLTVT.

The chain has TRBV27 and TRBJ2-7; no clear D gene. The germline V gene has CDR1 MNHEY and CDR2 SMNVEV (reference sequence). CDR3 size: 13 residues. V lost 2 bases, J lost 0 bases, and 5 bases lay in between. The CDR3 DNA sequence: TGTGCCAGCAGTTTAGGGAACTCCTACGAGCAGTACTTC. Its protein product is CASSLGNSYEQYF.

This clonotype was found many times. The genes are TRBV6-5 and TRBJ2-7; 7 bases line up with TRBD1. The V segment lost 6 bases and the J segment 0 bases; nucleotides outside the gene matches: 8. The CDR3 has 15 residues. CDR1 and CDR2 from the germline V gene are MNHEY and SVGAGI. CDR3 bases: TGTGCCAGCAGGAGCCTGACAGGGAACTCCTACGAGCAGTACGTC. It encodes CASRSLTGNSYEQYV.

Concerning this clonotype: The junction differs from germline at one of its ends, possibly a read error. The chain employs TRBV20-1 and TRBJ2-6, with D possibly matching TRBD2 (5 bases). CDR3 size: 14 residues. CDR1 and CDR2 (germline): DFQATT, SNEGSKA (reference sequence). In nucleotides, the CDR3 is TGCAGTGTTAGAGGGAGCTCTGGGGCCAACGTCCTGACTTTC. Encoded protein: CSVRGSSGANVLTF.

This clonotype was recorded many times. The CDR3 spells CASSSQGGGQETQYF. CDR3 DNA sequence: TGTGCCAGCAGCTCCCAGGGGGGGGGCCAAGAGACCCAGTACTTC. The chain recombines TRBV7-2 with TRBJ2-5; either TRBD1 or TRBD2 may fit D (7 bases each). CDR3 length: 15 amino acids. Germline V gives CDR1 SGHTA, CDR2 FQGNSA. Between the trimmed V and J ends, which lost 4 bases and 1 base, there was a span of 13 bases.

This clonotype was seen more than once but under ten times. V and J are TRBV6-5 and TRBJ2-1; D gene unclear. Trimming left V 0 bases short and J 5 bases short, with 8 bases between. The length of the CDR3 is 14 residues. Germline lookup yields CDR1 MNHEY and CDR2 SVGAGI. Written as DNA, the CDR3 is TGTGCCAGCAGTTACTCGAGACATGACAATGAGCAGTTCTTC. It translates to CASSYSRHDNEQFF.

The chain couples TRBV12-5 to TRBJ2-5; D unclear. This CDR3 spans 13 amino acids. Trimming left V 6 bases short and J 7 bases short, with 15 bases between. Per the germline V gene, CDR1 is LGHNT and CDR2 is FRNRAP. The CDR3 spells CASGVGSVGTQYF. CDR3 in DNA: TGTGCTAGTGGAGTAGGCTCTGTGGGGACCCAGTACTTC. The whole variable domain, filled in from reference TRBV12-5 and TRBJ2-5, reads DARVTQTPRHKVTEMGQEVTMRCQPILGHNTVFWYRQTMMQGLELLAYFRNRAPLDDSGMPKDRFSAEMPDATLATLKIQPSEPRDSAVYFCASGVGSVGTQYFGPGTRLLVL.

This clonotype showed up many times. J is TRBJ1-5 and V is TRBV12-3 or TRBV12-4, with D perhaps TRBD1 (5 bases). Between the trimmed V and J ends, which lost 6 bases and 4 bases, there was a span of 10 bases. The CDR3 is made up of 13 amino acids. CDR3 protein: CASRRDYNQPQHF. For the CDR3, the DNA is TGTGCCAGCAGACGGGACTATAATCAGCCCCAGCATTTT.

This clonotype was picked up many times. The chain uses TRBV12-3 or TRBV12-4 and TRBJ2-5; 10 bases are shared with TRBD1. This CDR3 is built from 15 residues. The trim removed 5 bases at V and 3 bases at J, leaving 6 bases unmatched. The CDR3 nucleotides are TGTGCCAGCAGTCACACTGGGACAGGGGAAGAGACCCAGTACTTC. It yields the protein CASSHTGTGEETQYF.

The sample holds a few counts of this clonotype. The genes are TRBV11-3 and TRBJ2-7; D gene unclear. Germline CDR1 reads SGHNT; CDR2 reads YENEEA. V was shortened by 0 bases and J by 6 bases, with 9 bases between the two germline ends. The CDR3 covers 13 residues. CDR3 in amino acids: CASSLDRRSEQYF. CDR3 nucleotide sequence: TGTGCCAGCAGCTTAGACAGAAGGAGCGAGCAGTACTTC.

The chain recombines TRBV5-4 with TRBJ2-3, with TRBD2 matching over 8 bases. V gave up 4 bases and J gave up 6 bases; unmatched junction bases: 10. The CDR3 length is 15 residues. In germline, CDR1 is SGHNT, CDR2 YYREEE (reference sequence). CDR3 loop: CASSPGGAVRDTQYF. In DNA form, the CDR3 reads TGTGCCAGCAGCCCGGGGGGGGCCGTTCGGGATACGCAGTATTTT.